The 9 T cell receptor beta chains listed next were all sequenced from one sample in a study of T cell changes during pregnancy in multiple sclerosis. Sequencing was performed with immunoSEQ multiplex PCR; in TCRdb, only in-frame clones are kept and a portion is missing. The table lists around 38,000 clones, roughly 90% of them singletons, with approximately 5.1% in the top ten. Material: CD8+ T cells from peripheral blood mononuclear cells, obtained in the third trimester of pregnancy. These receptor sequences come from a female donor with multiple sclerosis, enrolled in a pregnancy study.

The CDR3 here is CAISVKGANTEAFF. The DNA for the CDR3 is TGTGCCATCAGTGTCAAGGGGGCCAACACTGAAGCTTTCTTT. The chain employs TRBV10-3 and TRBJ1-1; TRBD1 matches 7 bases. From germline, CDR1 is ENHRY and CDR2 SYGVKD. CDR3 length equals 14 residues. V lost 4 bases to trimming and J lost 2 bases; unmatched junction nucleotides: 4.

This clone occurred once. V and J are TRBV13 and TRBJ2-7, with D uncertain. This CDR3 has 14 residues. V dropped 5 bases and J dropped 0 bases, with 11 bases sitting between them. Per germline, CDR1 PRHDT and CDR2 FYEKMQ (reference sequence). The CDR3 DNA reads TGTGCCAGCAGCCCAACGCGAGCCTCCTACGAGCAGTACTTC. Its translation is CASSPTRASYEQYF.

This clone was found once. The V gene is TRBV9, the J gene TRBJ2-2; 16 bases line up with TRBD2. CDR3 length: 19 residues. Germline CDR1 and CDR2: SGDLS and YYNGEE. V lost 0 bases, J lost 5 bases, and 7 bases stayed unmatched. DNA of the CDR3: TGTGCCAGCAGCGTAGACGGGACTAGCGGGAGGGGGGTGACCGGGGAGCTGTTTTTT. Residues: CASSVDGTSGRGVTGELFF.

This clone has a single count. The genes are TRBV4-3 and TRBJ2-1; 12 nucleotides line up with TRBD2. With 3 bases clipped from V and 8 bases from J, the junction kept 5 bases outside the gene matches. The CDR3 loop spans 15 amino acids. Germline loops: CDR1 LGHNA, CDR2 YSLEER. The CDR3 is CASSQTSGSHYEQFF. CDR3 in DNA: TGCGCCAGCAGCCAGACTAGCGGGAGTCACTATGAGCAGTTCTTC.

This chain's CDR3 is CASRHSYEQYF. The CDR3 DNA is TGTGCCAGCAGACATTCCTACGAGCAGTACTTC. The chain carries TRBV6-1 and TRBJ2-7; D remains unclear. CDR1 MNHNS and CDR2 SASEGT come from the germline V gene. The CDR3 loop spans 11 amino acids. V was clipped by 6 bases and J by 1 base, with 4 bases between them.

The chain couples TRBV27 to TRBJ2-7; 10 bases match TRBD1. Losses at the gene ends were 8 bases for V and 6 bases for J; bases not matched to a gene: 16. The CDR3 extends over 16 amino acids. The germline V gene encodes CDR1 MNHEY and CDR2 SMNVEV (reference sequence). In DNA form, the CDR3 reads TGTGCCAGCGCCCCCGGGACAGGGGACGCCTTTGGCGAGCAGTACTTC. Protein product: CASAPGTGDAFGEQYF.

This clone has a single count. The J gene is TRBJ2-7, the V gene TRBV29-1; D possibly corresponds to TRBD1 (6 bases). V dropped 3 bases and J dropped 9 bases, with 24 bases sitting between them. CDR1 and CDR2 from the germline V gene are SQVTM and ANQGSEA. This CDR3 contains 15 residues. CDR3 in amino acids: CSVDGIGLGGIVQYF. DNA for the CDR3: TGCAGCGTTGACGGTATTGGGCTAGGGGGTATCGTGCAGTACTTC.

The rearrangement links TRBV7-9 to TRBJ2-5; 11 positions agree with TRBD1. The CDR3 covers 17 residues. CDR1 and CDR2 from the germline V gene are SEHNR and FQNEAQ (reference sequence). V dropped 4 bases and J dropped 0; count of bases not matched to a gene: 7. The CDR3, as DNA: TGTGCCAGCAGCTCGACCCGGGACAGGGGGTACCAAGAGACCCAGTACTTC. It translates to CASSSTRDRGYQETQYF.

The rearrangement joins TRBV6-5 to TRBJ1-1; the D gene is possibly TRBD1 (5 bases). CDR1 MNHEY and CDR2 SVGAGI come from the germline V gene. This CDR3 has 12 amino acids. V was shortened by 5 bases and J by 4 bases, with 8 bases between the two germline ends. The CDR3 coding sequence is TGTGCCAGCAGTCAGGGATCCACTGAAGCTTTCTTT. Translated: CASSQGSTEAFF.